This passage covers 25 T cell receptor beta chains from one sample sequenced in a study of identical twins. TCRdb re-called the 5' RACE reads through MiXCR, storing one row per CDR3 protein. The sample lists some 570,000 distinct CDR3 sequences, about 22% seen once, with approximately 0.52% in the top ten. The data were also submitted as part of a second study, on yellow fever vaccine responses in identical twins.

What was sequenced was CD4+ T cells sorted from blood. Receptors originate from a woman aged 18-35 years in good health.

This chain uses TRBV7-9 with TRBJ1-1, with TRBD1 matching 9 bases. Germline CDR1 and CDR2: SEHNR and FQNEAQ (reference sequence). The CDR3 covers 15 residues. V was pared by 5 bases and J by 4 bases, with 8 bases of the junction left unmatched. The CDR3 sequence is CASSNRDRVATEAFF. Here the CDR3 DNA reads TGTGCCAGCAGCAACCGGGACAGGGTAGCCACTGAAGCTTTCTTT.

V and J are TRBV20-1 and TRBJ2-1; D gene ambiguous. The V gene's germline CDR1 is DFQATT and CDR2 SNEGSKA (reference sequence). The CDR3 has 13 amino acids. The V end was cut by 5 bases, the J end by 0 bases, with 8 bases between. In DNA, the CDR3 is TGCAGTGCTTTTCAGAGCTCCTACAATGAGCAGTTCTTC. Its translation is CSAFQSSYNEQFF.

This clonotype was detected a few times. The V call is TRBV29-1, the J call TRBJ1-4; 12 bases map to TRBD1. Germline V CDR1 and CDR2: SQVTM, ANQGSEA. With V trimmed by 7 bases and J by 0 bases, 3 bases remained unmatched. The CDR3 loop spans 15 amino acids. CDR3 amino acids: CSAWDRGPTNEKLFF. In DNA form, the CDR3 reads TGCAGCGCCTGGGACAGGGGGCCAACTAATGAAAAACTGTTTTTT.

The CDR3: CASSLTFREQYF. The DNA of the CDR3 is TGTGCCAGCAGCCTGACCTTTAGGGAGCAGTATTTT. V gene TRBV7-8 combines with J gene TRBJ2-3; D call uncertain. Germline CDR1 and CDR2: SGHVS and FQNEAQ. The CDR3 totals 12 residues. The germline V and J ends were trimmed by 5 bases and 11 bases, with 14 bases remaining between them.

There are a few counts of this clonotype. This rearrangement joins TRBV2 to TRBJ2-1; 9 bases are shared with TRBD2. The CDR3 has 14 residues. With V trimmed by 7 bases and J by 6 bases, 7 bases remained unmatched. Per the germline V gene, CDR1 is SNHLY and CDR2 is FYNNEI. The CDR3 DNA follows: TGTGCCAGCATTCTCCTAGCGGGGACCAATGAGCAGTTCTTC. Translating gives CASILLAGTNEQFF.

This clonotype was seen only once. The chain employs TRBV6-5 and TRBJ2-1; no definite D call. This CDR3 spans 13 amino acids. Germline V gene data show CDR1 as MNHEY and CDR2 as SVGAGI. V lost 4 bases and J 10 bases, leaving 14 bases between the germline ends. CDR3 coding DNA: TGTGCCAGCAGTTCGGGCCTGACCGGAGAGCAGTTCTTC. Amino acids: CASSSGLTGEQFF.

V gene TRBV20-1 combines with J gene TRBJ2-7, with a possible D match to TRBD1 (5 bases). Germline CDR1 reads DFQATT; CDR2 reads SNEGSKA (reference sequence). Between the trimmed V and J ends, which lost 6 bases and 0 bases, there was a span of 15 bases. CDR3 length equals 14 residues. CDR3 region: CSATGHRSSYEQYF. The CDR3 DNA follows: TGCAGTGCAACTGGTCACAGGAGCTCCTACGAGCAGTACTTC.

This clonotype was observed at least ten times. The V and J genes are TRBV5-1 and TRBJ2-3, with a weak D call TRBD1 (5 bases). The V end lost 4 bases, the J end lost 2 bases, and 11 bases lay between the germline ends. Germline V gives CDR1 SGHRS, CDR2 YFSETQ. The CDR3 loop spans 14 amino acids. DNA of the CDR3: TGCGCCAGCAGCGATCAGGGATTCACAGATACGCAGTATTTT. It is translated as CASSDQGFTDTQYF.

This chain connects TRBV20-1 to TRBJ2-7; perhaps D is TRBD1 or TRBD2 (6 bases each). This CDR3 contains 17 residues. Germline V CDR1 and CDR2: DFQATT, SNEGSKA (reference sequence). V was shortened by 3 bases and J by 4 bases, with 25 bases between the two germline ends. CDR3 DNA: TGCAGTGCTAGCGGAGAATTCCGGGGGCTAGGTATTTACGAGCAGTACTTC. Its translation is CSASGEFRGLGIYEQYF.

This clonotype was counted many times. CDR3 in amino acids: CASTHARVGGYNEQFF. The CDR3 region has the DNA TGTGCCAGCACCCACGCCCGGGTCGGAGGCTACAATGAGCAGTTCTTC. This chain uses TRBV12-3 or TRBV12-4 with TRBJ2-1, with a weak D call TRBD2 (5 bases). With 7 bases removed from V and 3 bases from J, the gap between germline ends came to 19 bases. The CDR3 is 16 residues long.

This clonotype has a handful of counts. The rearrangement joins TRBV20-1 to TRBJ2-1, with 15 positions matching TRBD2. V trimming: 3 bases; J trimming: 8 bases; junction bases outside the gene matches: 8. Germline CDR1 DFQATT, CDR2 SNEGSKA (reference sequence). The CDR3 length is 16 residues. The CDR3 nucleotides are TGCAGTGCTAGCGGACTAGCGGGAGGGTTCACAGATGAGCAGTTCTTC. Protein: CSASGLAGGFTDEQFF.

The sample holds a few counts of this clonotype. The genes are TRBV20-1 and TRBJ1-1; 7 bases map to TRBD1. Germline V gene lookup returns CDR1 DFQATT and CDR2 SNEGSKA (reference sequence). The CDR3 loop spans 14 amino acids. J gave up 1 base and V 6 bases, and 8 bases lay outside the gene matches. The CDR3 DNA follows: TGCAGTGCCCGGACAGGAAGACAGAACACTGAAGCTTTCTTT. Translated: CSARTGRQNTEAFF.

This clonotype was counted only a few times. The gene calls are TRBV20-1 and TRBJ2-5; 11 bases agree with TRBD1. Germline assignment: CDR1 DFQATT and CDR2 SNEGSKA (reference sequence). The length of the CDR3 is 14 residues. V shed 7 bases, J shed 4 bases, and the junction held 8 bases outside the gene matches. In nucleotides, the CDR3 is TGCAGTGTCCAAGGACAGGGGGCTGGAGAGACCCAGTACTTC. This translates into CSVQGQGAGETQYF.

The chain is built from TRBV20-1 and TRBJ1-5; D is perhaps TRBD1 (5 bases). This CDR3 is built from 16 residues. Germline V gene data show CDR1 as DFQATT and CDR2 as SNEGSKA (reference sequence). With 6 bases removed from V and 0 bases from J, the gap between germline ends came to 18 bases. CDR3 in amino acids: CSATRTGEHSNQPQHF. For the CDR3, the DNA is TGCAGTGCCACCCGGACGGGGGAACATAGCAATCAGCCCCAGCATTTT.

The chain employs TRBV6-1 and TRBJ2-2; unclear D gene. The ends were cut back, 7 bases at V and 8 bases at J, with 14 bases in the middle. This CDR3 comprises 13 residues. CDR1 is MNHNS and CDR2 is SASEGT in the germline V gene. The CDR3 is CASTGNPAGELFF. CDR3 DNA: TGTGCCAGCACCGGAAACCCCGCGGGGGAGCTGTTTTTT.

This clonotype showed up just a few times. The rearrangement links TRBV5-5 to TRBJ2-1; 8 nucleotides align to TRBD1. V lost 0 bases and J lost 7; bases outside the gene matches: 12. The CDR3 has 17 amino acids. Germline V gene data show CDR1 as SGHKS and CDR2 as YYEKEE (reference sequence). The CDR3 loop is CASSLALSQGAYNEQFF. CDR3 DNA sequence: TGTGCCAGCAGCTTGGCCTTATCGCAGGGGGCTTATAATGAGCAGTTCTTC.

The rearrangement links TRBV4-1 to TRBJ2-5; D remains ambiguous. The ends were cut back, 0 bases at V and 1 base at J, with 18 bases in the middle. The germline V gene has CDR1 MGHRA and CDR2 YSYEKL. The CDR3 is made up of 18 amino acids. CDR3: CASSQDGVGKSPQETQYF. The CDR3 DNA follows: TGCGCCAGCAGCCAAGATGGTGTGGGAAAGTCTCCCCAAGAGACCCAGTACTTC.

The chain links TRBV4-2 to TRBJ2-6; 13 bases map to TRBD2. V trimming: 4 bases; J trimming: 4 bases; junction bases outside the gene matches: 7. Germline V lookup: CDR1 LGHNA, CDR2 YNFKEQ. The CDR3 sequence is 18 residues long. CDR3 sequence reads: CASSPWTSGGTGANVLTF. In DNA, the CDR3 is TGTGCCAGCAGCCCATGGACTAGCGGGGGTACCGGGGCCAACGTCCTGACTTTC.

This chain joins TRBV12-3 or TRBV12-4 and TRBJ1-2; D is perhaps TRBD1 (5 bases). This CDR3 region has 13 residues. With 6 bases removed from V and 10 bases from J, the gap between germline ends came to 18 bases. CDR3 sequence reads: CASSPAAGLFYTF. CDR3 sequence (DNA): TGTGCCAGCAGCCCGGCGGCAGGGCTATTCTACACCTTC.

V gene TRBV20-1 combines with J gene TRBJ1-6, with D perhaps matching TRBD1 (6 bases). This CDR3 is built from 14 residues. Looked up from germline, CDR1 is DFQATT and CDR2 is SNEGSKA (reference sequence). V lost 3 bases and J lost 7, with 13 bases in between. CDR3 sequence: CSASIQGKNSPLHF. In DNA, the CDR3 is TGCAGTGCTAGCATACAGGGAAAAAATTCACCCCTCCACTTT.

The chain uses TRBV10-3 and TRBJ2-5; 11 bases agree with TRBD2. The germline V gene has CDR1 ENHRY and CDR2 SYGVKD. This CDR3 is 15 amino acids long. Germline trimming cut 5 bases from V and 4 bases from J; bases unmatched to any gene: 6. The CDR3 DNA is TGTGCCATCAGTACTAGCGGGAGTATTGGAGAGACCCAGTACTTC. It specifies CAISTSGSIGETQYF.

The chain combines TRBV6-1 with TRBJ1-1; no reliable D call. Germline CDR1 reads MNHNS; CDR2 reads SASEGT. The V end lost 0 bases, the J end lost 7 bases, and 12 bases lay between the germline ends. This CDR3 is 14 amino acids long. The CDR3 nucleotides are TGTGCCAGCAGTGAAGCCGGCAGAACTAATGAAGCTTTCTTT. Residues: CASSEAGRTNEAFF.

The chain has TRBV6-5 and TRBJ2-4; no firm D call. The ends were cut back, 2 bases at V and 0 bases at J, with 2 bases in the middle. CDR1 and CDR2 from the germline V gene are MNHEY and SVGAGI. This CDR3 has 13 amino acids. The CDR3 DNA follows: TGTGCCAGCAGTTACACAGCCAAAAACATTCAGTACTTC. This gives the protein CASSYTAKNIQYF.

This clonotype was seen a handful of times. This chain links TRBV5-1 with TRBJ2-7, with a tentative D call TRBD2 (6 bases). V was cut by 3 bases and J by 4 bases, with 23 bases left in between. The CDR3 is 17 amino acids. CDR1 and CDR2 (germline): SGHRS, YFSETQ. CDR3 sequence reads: CASSSQTRRDLSYEQYF. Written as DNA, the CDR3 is TGCGCCAGCAGCTCTCAGACTAGGCGAGACCTATCTTACGAGCAGTACTTC.

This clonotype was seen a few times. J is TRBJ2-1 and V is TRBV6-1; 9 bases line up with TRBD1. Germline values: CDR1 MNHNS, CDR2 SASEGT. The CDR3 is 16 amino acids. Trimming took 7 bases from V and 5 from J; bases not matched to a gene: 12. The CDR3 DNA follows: TGTGCCAGCACCACCCACCGGGACAGGGTGGACAATGAGCAGTTCTTC. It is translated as CASTTHRDRVDNEQFF.